This paragraph reports one TCR beta chain. The data were obtained in a study of T cell changes during pregnancy in multiple sclerosis. Germline V CDR1 and CDR2: MNHEY, SMNVEV (reference sequence). V lost 3 bases to trimming and J lost 4 bases; unmatched junction nucleotides: 3. The CDR3 is made up of 14 amino acids. Clones were read by immunoSEQ multiplex PCR, and TCRdb kept only the in-frame ones, dropping some. The sample includes 35,000 to 50,000 clones, more than 85% of them seen just once. Sample: CD4+ T cells from peripheral blood mononuclear cells, taken after pregnancy. The source of this sequence is a female donor in good health, enrolled as a control in a pregnancy study. The chain has TRBV27 and TRBJ2-7; 10 nucleotides line up with TRBD1. CDR3 sequence (DNA): TGTGCCAGCAGTTTGCGGACAGGGGGATACGAGCAGTACTTC. It encodes CASSLRTGGYEQYF.